The next 18 T cell receptor beta chains were all read from a single sample in a study of cytomegalovirus exposure and HLA in healthy donors. PCR amplification relied on 60 Vbeta primers (plus 13 Jbeta primers). Method: immunoSEQ multiplex PCR; TCRdb's copy keeps in-frame clones and lacks some. The table lists more than 130,000 clones, approximately 77% of them singletons. The sample was PBMCs. These receptors came from a woman between 45 and 65 years old in good health and CMV-seronegative.

This chain links TRBV5-6 with TRBJ1-1; tentatively, D is TRBD1 (6 bases). Trimming took off 1 base at V and 5 bases at J, with 15 bases between the two ends. Germline assignment: CDR1 SGHDT and CDR2 YYEEEE. The CDR3 runs to 15 residues. DNA for the CDR3: TGTGCCAGCAGCTTGATCACAGGGTGGCAAACTGAAGCTTTCTTT. Protein: CASSLITGWQTEAFF.

The genes are TRBV5-8 and TRBJ1-6; 8 bases agree with TRBD1. The CDR3 consists of 15 residues. V lost 3 bases, J lost 7 bases, and 6 bases stayed unmatched. Germline V lookup: CDR1 SGHTS, CDR2 YDEGEE. CDR3 protein: CASSSYRGWNSPLHF. Written as DNA, the CDR3 is TGTGCCAGCAGCTCATACAGGGGGTGGAATTCACCCCTCCACTTT.

V gene TRBV15 combines with J gene TRBJ2-7; D possibly corresponds to TRBD1 (6 bases). CDR3 length: 15 residues. In germline, CDR1 is LNHNV, CDR2 YYDKDF (reference sequence). V lost 4 bases to trimming and J lost 0 bases, with 13 bases between them. CDR3 sequence (DNA): TGTGCCACCAGCATCGACAGGATTAGCTCCTACGAGCAGTACTTC. Protein sequence: CATSIDRISSYEQYF.

The chain combines TRBV6-6 with TRBJ2-1; possibly TRBD1 for D (5 bases). The CDR3 has 16 residues. Germline loops: CDR1 MNHNY, CDR2 SVGAGI (reference sequence). V dropped 0 bases and J dropped 5 bases, with 14 bases sitting between them. The CDR3 is CASSYSGTGRDNEQFF. The CDR3 DNA reads as TGTGCCAGCAGTTACTCGGGCACAGGCAGGGACAATGAGCAGTTCTTC.

This chain connects TRBV5-1 to TRBJ2-6; weak D call: TRBD1 (6 bases). Trimming took off 2 bases at V and 0 bases at J, with 12 bases between the two ends. Germline-derived CDR1 and CDR2 are SGHRS and YFSETQ. The CDR3 loop spans 17 amino acids. CDR3: CASSFRGTSSGANVLTF. The CDR3 nucleotides read TGCGCCAGCAGCTTTCGAGGGACATCCTCTGGGGCCAACGTCCTGACTTTC. Variable domain in full (rest from reference TRBV5-1 and TRBJ2-6): KAGVTQTPRYLIKTRGQQVTLSCSPISGHRSVSWYQQTPGQGLQFLFEYFSETQRNKGNFPGRFSGRQFSNSRSEMNVSTLELGDSALYLCASSFRGTSSGANVLTFGAGSRLTVL.

Only one count was recorded for this clone. The J gene is TRBJ2-5, the V gene TRBV2; 9 nucleotides line up with TRBD1. Germline V gene lookup returns CDR1 SNHLY and CDR2 FYNNEI. After removal of 6 bases from V and 5 bases from J, the junction contained 7 bases not matched to a gene. This CDR3 region has 14 residues. In DNA, the CDR3 is TGTGCCAGCAGGGGAAACAGGGGGCGCGAGACCCAGTACTTC. Protein product: CASRGNRGRETQYF.

There are a few counts of this clone. This rearrangement joins TRBV7-2 to TRBJ1-4; TRBD1 might be the D (5 bases). From germline, CDR1 is SGHTA and CDR2 FQGNSA. V lost 0 bases to trimming and J lost 5 bases, with 10 bases between them. This CDR3 comprises 15 residues. CDR3 region: CASSLAWRGNEKLFF. As DNA, the CDR3 is TGTGCCAGCAGCTTAGCCTGGAGGGGAAATGAAAAACTGTTTTTT.

This rearrangement joins TRBV28 to TRBJ1-5; 8 bases match TRBD1. Germline CDR1 and CDR2: MDHEN and SYDVKM. Losses at the gene ends were 6 bases for V and 6 bases for J; bases not matched to a gene: 10. The CDR3 runs 15 residues. The chain's CDR3 is CASRPSRGRSQPQHF. Here the CDR3 DNA reads TGTGCCAGCAGACCTTCCAGGGGGCGAAGTCAGCCCCAGCATTTT.

The rearrangement joins TRBV7-9 to TRBJ1-6; the match to TRBD1 covers 7 bases. CDR1 and CDR2 (germline): SEHNR, FQNEAQ (reference sequence). Losses at the gene ends were 6 bases for V and 0 bases for J; bases not matched to a gene: 5. This CDR3 is built from 16 residues. The CDR3 here is CASRPGTASYNSPLHF. CDR3 in DNA: TGTGCCAGCAGACCCGGGACAGCCTCCTATAATTCACCCCTCCACTTT.

The V and J genes are TRBV5-1 and TRBJ1-5; 11 positions match TRBD1. This CDR3 has 14 amino acids. CDR1 is SGHRS, CDR2 YFSETQ, per germline. V shed 8 bases and J 3 bases; nucleotides not matched to a gene: 4. The CDR3 protein is CASWTGGDNQPQHF. As DNA, the CDR3 is TGCGCCAGTTGGACAGGGGGCGACAATCAGCCCCAGCATTTT.

In this sample, this clone turned up once. This sequence joins TRBV12-5 and TRBJ2-5, with 8 bases lining up with TRBD1. Germline V gene lookup returns CDR1 LGHNT and CDR2 FRNRAP. There are 16 residues in the CDR3. The V and J ends lost 6 bases and 7 bases, in that order; junction bases with no gene match: 16. The CDR3 reads CASGDPPTGAVGTQYF. Here the CDR3 DNA reads TGTGCTAGTGGCGATCCCCCGACAGGGGCGGTAGGGACCCAGTACTTC.

The DNA of the CDR3 is TGTGCCAGCAGCTTAGGGGGGCAGGGTAATGGGGGCGAGCAGTACTTC. Amino acids: CASSLGGQGNGGEQYF. The chain recombines TRBV11-2 with TRBJ2-7; TRBD1 might be the D (6 bases). This CDR3 contains 16 residues. V was pared by 1 base and J by 6 bases, with 19 bases between. Germline CDR1 SGHAT, CDR2 FQNNGV.

This chain connects TRBV5-1 to TRBJ2-6, with D possibly being TRBD1 (5 bases). V was trimmed by 6 bases and J by 0 bases, leaving 19 bases between them. This CDR3 is built from 18 residues. Germline loops: CDR1 SGHRS, CDR2 YFSETQ. CDR3 sequence reads: CASNDRVGPYSGANVLTF. CDR3 DNA sequence: TGCGCCAGCAACGACAGAGTGGGGCCCTACTCTGGGGCCAACGTCCTGACTTTC.

V and J are TRBV7-9 and TRBJ2-7; 10 bases map to TRBD2. Trimming at V came to 1 base and at J to 0 bases, leaving 0 bases not matched to a gene. The CDR3 runs to 15 residues. Germline CDR1 SEHNR, CDR2 FQNEAQ (reference sequence). CDR3 sequence: CASSLERGGSYEQYF. CDR3 coding DNA: TGTGCCAGCAGCTTAGAGCGGGGGGGCTCCTACGAGCAGTACTTC.

The chain links TRBV4-2 to TRBJ1-2; TRBD1 matches 7 bases. The CDR3 loop spans 15 amino acids. The trim removed 1 base at V and 4 bases at J, leaving 6 bases unmatched. Germline V lookup: CDR1 LGHNA, CDR2 YNFKEQ. In nucleotides, the CDR3 is TGTGCCAGCAGCCAAGGACAGGGCGGGTCCTATGGCTACACCTTC. Its protein product is CASSQGQGGSYGYTF.

The V gene is TRBV11-3, the J gene TRBJ2-1; tentatively, D is TRBD2 (5 bases). V was clipped by 4 bases and J by 9 bases, with 10 bases between them. Germline V gives CDR1 SGHNT, CDR2 YENEEA. This CDR3 is 12 amino acids long. CDR3 DNA: TGTGCCAGCAGCTATCCGGGGAGTGAGCAGTTCTTC. It codes for CASSYPGSEQFF.

In this sample, this clone turned up once. The V call is TRBV19, the J call TRBJ2-5; no reliable D call. The germline V and J ends were trimmed by 5 bases and 4 bases, with 8 bases remaining between them. The germline V gene has CDR1 LNHDA and CDR2 SQIVND (reference sequence). This CDR3 has 12 residues. The CDR3 DNA sequence: TGTGCCAGTAGTTTTACCAGAGAGACCCAGTACTTC. Its protein product is CASSFTRETQYF.

This clone was counted between two and nine times. CDR3 nucleotides: TGCGCCAGCAGCCAACAAACAGGGGCTGGTGGCTACACCTTC. Its translation is CASSQQTGAGGYTF. V usage is TRBV4-3 and J usage is TRBJ1-2; 7 positions agree with TRBD1. V trimming: 2 bases; J trimming: 7 bases; junction bases outside the gene matches: 7. The CDR3 covers 14 residues. CDR1 LGHNA and CDR2 YSLEER come from the germline V gene.